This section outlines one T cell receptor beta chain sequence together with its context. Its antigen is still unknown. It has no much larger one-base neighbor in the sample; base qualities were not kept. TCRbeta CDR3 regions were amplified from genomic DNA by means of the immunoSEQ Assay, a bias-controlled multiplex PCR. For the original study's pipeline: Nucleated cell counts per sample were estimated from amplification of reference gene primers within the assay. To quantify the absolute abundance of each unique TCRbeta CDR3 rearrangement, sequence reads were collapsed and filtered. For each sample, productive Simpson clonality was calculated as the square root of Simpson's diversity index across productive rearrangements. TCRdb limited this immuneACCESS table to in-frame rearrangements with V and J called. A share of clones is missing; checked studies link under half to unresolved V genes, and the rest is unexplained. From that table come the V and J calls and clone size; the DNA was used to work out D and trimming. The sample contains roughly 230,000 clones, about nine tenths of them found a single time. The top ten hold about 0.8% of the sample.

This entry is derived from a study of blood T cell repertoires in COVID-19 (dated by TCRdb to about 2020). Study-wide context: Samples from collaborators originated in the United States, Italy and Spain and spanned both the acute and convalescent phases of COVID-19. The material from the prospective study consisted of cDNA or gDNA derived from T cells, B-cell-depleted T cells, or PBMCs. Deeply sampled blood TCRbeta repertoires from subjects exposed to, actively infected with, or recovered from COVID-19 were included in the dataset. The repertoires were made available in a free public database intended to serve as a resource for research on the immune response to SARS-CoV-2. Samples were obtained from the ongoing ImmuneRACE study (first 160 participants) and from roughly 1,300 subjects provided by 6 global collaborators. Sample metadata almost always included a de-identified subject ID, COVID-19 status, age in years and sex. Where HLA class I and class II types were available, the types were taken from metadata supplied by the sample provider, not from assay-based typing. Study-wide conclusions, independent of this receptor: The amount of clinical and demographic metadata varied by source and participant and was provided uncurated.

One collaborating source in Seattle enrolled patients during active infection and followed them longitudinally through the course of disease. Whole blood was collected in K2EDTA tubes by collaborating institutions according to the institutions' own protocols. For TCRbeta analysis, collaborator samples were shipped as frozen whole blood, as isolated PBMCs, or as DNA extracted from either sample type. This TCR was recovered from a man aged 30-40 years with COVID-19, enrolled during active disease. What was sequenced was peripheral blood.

CDR3 loop: CASSPAGGQVNIQYF. At the DNA level, the sequence is TGTGCCAGCTCACCAGCGGGGGGGCAAGTAAACATTCAGTACTTC. The chain employs TRBV18 and TRBJ2-4; 9 central nucleotides agree with TRBD2. CDR1 and CDR2, looked up from the germline V gene, are KGHSH and LQKENI. There are 15 amino acids in the CDR3, from cysteine to phenylalanine inclusive. Only the CDR3 region is kept as DNA, spanning 45 bases read in frame from base 1. V is cut back by 2 bases and J by 6 bases, with 5 bases in the junction unmatched.